This passage covers 32 T cell receptor beta chains from one sample sequenced in a study of identical twins (dated by TCRdb to 2015 to 2016). The library was produced with 5' RACE. Sequencing took place on an Illumina HiSeq 2000. The public reads were quality trimmed at Q25 with fastp and then assembled into clones with MiXCR by TCRdb, keeping productive beta chains. A single entry per CDR3 protein holds the most common genes and DNA from its merged rows. The sample includes some 460,000 distinct CDR3 sequences, with 13% to 15% observed a single time. The ten top clones hold approximately 0.52% of the sample. This sample was shared with a second study, whose subject was yellow fever vaccine responses in identical twins.

The sample was CD4+ T cells sorted from blood. The source is a young woman in good health.

This chain links TRBV6-2 or TRBV6-3 with TRBJ1-1; no definite D call. From germline, CDR1 is MNHEY and CDR2 SVGEGT. V dropped 8 bases and J dropped 0 bases, with 19 bases sitting between them. The CDR3 loop spans 16 amino acids. CDR3 bases: TGTGCCAGCGGAACCGAATTGAAGAGGGTGAACACTGAAGCTTTCTTT. Encoded protein: CASGTELKRVNTEAFF.

The chain links TRBV10-3 to TRBJ2-2; 9 bases are shared with TRBD1. From germline, CDR1 is ENHRY and CDR2 SYGVKD. This CDR3 has 13 amino acids. J was trimmed by 7 bases and V by 9 bases; bases with no gene match: 6. The CDR3: CAIRTGDHGELFF. CDR3 bases: TGTGCCATAAGGACAGGGGACCACGGGGAGCTGTTTTTT.

The count of this clonotype is one. Germline is not matched at one junction end, which may reflect a read error. The CDR3 DNA sequence: TGCGCCAGCAGCTTAACAGGGGGTAATGAAAAACTGCTTTTT. Residues: CASSLTGGNEKLLF. V gene TRBV5-1 combines with J gene TRBJ1-4; 8 bases agree with TRBD1. The V gene's germline CDR1 is SGHRS and CDR2 YFSETQ. The CDR3 runs 14 residues.

This clonotype was picked up many times. The V and J genes are TRBV4-3 and TRBJ2-1; D gene ambiguous. The germline V gene has CDR1 LGHNA and CDR2 YSLEER. The length of the CDR3 is 14 residues. V shed 0 bases and J shed 6 bases, with 9 bases lying between them. CDR3 in amino acids: CASSQDLLRNEQFF. In DNA, the CDR3 is TGCGCCAGCAGCCAAGATCTCTTGCGCAATGAGCAGTTCTTC.

V gene TRBV5-1 combines with J gene TRBJ2-1, with TRBD2 identical over 11 bases. With V trimmed by 4 bases and J by 4 bases, 10 bases remained unmatched. The CDR3 runs 17 residues. CDR1 and CDR2 (germline): SGHRS, YFSETQ. Here the CDR3 DNA reads TGCGCCAGCAGCCTCCAACTAGCGGGAGTGGGTTACAATGAGCAGTTCTTC. As protein: CASSLQLAGVGYNEQFF.

This clonotype was found once. The CDR3 is CAGSRDRLYNEQFF. CDR3 nucleotide sequence: TGTGCCGGAAGCCGGGACAGGCTCTACAATGAGCAGTTCTTC. The chain uses TRBV2 and TRBJ2-1; TRBD1 matches 8 bases. The V gene end was trimmed by 11 bases and the J gene end by 3 bases; junction bases not matched to a gene: 9. Germline V gene data show CDR1 as SNHLY and CDR2 as FYNNEI. This CDR3 contains 14 residues. The full variable domain, in which reference TRBV2 and TRBJ2-1 provide the parts outside the CDR3, is EPEVTQTPSHQVTQMGQEVILRCVPISNHLYFYWYRQILGQKVEFLVSFYNNEISEKSEIFDDQFSVERPDGSNFTLKIRSTKLEDSAMYFCAGSRDRLYNEQFFGPGTRLTVL.

This clonotype turned up a few times. The chain is built from TRBV6-1 and TRBJ2-1; the D gene is possibly TRBD2 (6 bases). V was clipped by 6 bases and J by 8 bases, with 23 bases between them. Germline V gene sequence: CDR1 MNHNS, CDR2 SASEGT. This CDR3 is 16 amino acids long. This CDR3 is CASSRTSLEGRDEQFF. The CDR3 bases are TGTGCCAGCAGCCGCACCTCCTTGGAGGGGCGGGATGAGCAGTTCTTC.

The chain is built from TRBV7-2 and TRBJ2-3; 9 bases agree with TRBD2. With V trimmed by 5 bases and J by 1 base, 7 bases remained unmatched. The length of the CDR3 is 16 residues. CDR1 SGHTA and CDR2 FQGNSA come from the germline V gene. The CDR3 DNA follows: TGTGCCAGCAGCGGCCGCGGGGGGGAGGGCACAGATACGCAGTATTTT. This gives the protein CASSGRGGEGTDTQYF.

The chain carries TRBV5-1 and TRBJ1-1, with D unclear. The CDR3 length is 15 residues. V lost 4 bases and J 4 bases, leaving 17 bases between the germline ends. The germline V gene has CDR1 SGHRS and CDR2 YFSETQ. The CDR3 bases are TGCGCCAGCAGCACCGTAGGACCCCGGGGCACTGAAGCTTTCTTT. This translates into CASSTVGPRGTEAFF.

As regards this clonotype: Mismatch with germline at one junction end may stem from a read error. This rearrangement joins TRBV2 to TRBJ1-5, with a tentative D call TRBD1 (5 bases). CDR3 size: 14 residues. Germline V gene sequence: CDR1 SNHLY, CDR2 FYNNEI. CDR3 residues: CATSQGADNQPQHF. DNA of the CDR3: TGTGCCACCAGTCAAGGGGCGGACAATCAGCCCCAGCATTTT.

This clonotype appeared a few times. V gene TRBV3-1 combines with J gene TRBJ2-5; D is unresolved. V was cut by 8 bases and J by 4 bases, with 17 bases left in between. The germline CDR1 and CDR2 sequences are LGHDT and YNNKEL (reference sequence). This CDR3 contains 14 residues. DNA of the CDR3: TGTGCCAGCGCAGACACTGGCGCGCGAGAGACCCAGTACTTC. It translates to CASADTGARETQYF.

The CDR3 nucleotides are TGTGCCAGCTCACCGGTGGATTCATCTCACGTCCTGACTTTC. Its translation is CASSPVDSSHVLTF. The rearrangement links TRBV18 to TRBJ2-6; D unresolved. The CDR3 extends over 14 amino acids. Germline CDR1 reads KGHSH; CDR2 reads LQKENI. Trimming shortened V by 3 bases and J by 11 bases, and 14 bases separated the two germline ends.

This clonotype was seen a few times. This rearrangement joins TRBV7-2 to TRBJ2-3; D may be TRBD2 (6 bases). Deletions cut 5 bases from V and 0 bases from J, with 12 bases between. In germline, CDR1 is SGHTA, CDR2 FQGNSA. CDR3 length: 15 residues. This CDR3 is CASSETGLSTDTQYF. DNA of the CDR3: TGTGCCAGCAGCGAGACGGGACTCAGCACAGATACGCAGTATTTT.

The rearrangement joins TRBV28 to TRBJ2-7; maybe TRBD2 (6 bases). Germline CDR1 is MDHEN and CDR2 is SYDVKM. This CDR3 is built from 11 residues. V lost 6 bases to trimming and J lost 7 bases, with 10 bases between them. CDR3 nucleotides: TGTGCCAGCAGCGGAGGGAAGGAGCAGTACTTC. Translation gives CASSGGKEQYF.

This chain links TRBV20-1 with TRBJ2-6, with D maybe TRBD1 (6 bases). Deletions cut 4 bases from V and 1 base from J, with 8 bases between. The CDR3 length is 14 residues. Per the germline V gene, CDR1 is DFQATT and CDR2 is SNEGSKA (reference sequence). DNA for the CDR3: TGCAGTGCTAAACAGGGATCTGGGGCCAACGTCCTGACTTTC. Residues: CSAKQGSGANVLTF.

The rearrangement joins TRBV7-3 to TRBJ2-5; 9 bases align to TRBD2. V lost 5 bases and J lost 2; bases outside the gene matches: 9. Germline-derived CDR1 and CDR2 are SGHTA and FQGTGA. This CDR3 has 16 residues. The CDR3 nucleotides read TGTGCCAGCAGCCAAAGTGTGGCGGGGGGGCAAGAGACCCAGTACTTC. It specifies CASSQSVAGGQETQYF.

This clonotype was seen a handful of times. The rearrangement uses TRBV6-1 and TRBJ2-6; possible D gene TRBD1, 5 bases. CDR3 length: 16 amino acids. Germline CDR1 reads MNHNS; CDR2 reads SASEGT. The germline V and J ends were trimmed by 6 bases and 3 bases, with 15 bases remaining between them. The CDR3 spells CASRNPQGGGANVLTF. For the CDR3, the DNA is TGTGCCAGCAGAAACCCCCAGGGTGGTGGGGCCAACGTCCTGACTTTC.

This clonotype turned up a few times. The J gene is TRBJ2-7, the V gene TRBV7-9; D uncertain. Germline V lookup: CDR1 SEHNR, CDR2 FQNEAQ (reference sequence). V lost 1 base to trimming and J lost 0 bases, with 10 bases between them. The CDR3 covers 15 residues. Here the CDR3 DNA reads TGTGCCAGCAGCTTAGTGGTAGGCATCTCCTACGAGCAGTACTTC. Translated: CASSLVVGISYEQYF.

Worth noting for this clonotype: At one boundary the junction diverges from the germline segment, which might be a read error. The rearrangement joins TRBV18 to TRBJ2-2; D perhaps matches TRBD1 (6 bases). The CDR3 totals 15 residues. CDR1 is KGHSH, CDR2 LQKENI, per germline. The CDR3 DNA reads TGTGCCAGCTCACCGGACAGAGCAAACACGGGGGAGCTGTTTTTT. This gives the protein CASSPDRANTGELFF.

The chain couples TRBV29-1 to TRBJ2-3, with a tentative D call TRBD1 (5 bases). Deletions cut 4 bases from V and 0 bases from J, with 23 bases between. The length of the CDR3 is 18 residues. In germline, CDR1 is SQVTM, CDR2 ANQGSEA. The DNA of the CDR3 is TGCAGCGTTGTAAGGGCTAGGGGCGGAAAAGGGAGCACAGATACGCAGTATTTT. Encoded protein: CSVVRARGGKGSTDTQYF.

The chain is built from TRBV6-5 and TRBJ2-3; perhaps TRBD1 as D (6 bases). Trimming shortened V by 4 bases and J by 1 base, and 15 bases separated the two germline ends. Per germline, CDR1 MNHEY and CDR2 SVGAGI. This CDR3 contains 16 residues. The CDR3: CASSSQGERRTDTQYF. The CDR3 bases are TGTGCCAGCAGTTCACAGGGTGAGCGTCGCACAGATACGCAGTATTTT.

The table lists this clonotype with a few counts. The CDR3 region is CASSHTTGAGLSSYNEQFF. CDR3 DNA: TGCGCCAGCAGCCACACTACGGGGGCCGGATTGAGCTCCTACAATGAGCAGTTCTTC. The chain links TRBV4-3 to TRBJ2-1, with D perhaps matching TRBD1 or TRBD2 (6 bases each). This CDR3 has 19 residues. Germline V gene data show CDR1 as LGHNA and CDR2 as YSLEER. Trimming cost V 3 bases and J 0 bases, with 21 bases left between them.

This sequence joins TRBV7-2 and TRBJ2-3, with D possibly being TRBD2 (6 bases). CDR1 is SGHTA, CDR2 FQGNSA, per germline. V lost 1 base to trimming and J lost 4 bases, with 9 bases between them. CDR3 length: 14 residues. CDR3 coding DNA: TGTGCCAGCAGCTTAGGTCAGCGGGCAGATACGCAGTATTTT. Translated, it gives CASSLGQRADTQYF.

This clonotype appeared many times. The chain combines TRBV7-9 with TRBJ2-1; 13 bases agree with TRBD2. Germline CDR1 and CDR2: SEHNR and FQNEAQ (reference sequence). The V gene end was trimmed by 4 bases and the J gene end by 8 bases; junction bases not matched to a gene: 5. CDR3 length: 15 amino acids. The CDR3 nucleotides read TGTGCCAGCAGCTCCGGACTAGCGGGAGACCATGAGCAGTTCTTC. Translating it yields CASSSGLAGDHEQFF.

This clonotype was detected a few times. The V gene is TRBV20-1, the J gene TRBJ2-1, with D tentatively TRBD1 (5 bases). The germline gives CDR1 DFQATT, CDR2 SNEGSKA (reference sequence). The CDR3 length is 13 residues. Trimming cost V 2 bases and J 1 base, with 6 bases left between them. This chain's CDR3 is CSARRGSYNEQFF. CDR3 nucleotides: TGCAGTGCTAGAAGGGGTTCCTACAATGAGCAGTTCTTC.

This clonotype was observed a handful of times. The J gene is TRBJ2-5, the V gene TRBV3-1; tentatively, D is TRBD1 or TRBD2 (7 bases each). The germline gives CDR1 LGHDT, CDR2 YNNKEL (reference sequence). This CDR3 spans 14 amino acids. V was trimmed by 0 bases and J by 7 bases, leaving 12 bases between them. This CDR3 is CASSQDAGGGTQYF. DNA of the CDR3: TGTGCCAGCAGCCAAGATGCAGGGGGGGGGACCCAGTACTTC.

V gene TRBV20-1 combines with J gene TRBJ2-5; 7 nucleotides match TRBD1. This CDR3 contains 12 residues. Germline V gives CDR1 DFQATT, CDR2 SNEGSKA (reference sequence). Trimming at V came to 5 bases and at J to 4 bases, leaving 4 bases not matched to a gene. Here the CDR3 reads CSAQTGSETQYF. Written as DNA, the CDR3 is TGCAGTGCTCAGACAGGGTCAGAGACCCAGTACTTC.

This clonotype has just a few counts. V gene TRBV9 combines with J gene TRBJ2-3, with D maybe TRBD2 (6 bases). The CDR3 runs to 16 residues. With 4 bases removed from V and 5 bases from J, the gap between germline ends came to 20 bases. Germline CDR1 and CDR2: SGDLS and YYNGEE. The CDR3 region is CASSIQTSPARDTQYF. In DNA form, the CDR3 reads TGTGCCAGCAGCATCCAAACTAGCCCCGCTAGAGATACGCAGTATTTT.

V usage is TRBV6-1 and J usage is TRBJ2-7, with D possibly matching TRBD2 (6 bases). Germline-derived CDR1 and CDR2 are MNHNS and SASEGT. This CDR3 is 17 amino acids long. Trimming removed 0 bases from V and 0 bases from J, with 15 bases in between. The CDR3 coding sequence is TGTGCCAGCAGTGAAGCGTTGGGGGGAACAGGCTCCTACGAGCAGTACTTC. Translating gives CASSEALGGTGSYEQYF.

The CDR3 DNA reads as TGCAGTGCTAGAGTAGGGACAACGACCTACAATGAGCAGTTCTTC. Encoded protein: CSARVGTTTYNEQFF. J is TRBJ2-1 and V is TRBV20-1, with D tentatively TRBD1 (6 bases). Trimming took 1 base from V and 2 from J, leaving 12 bases between them. This CDR3 comprises 15 residues. CDR1 and CDR2 from the germline V gene are DFQATT and SNEGSKA (reference sequence).

This clonotype was seen ten or more times. The chain joins TRBV5-6 to TRBJ2-3; TRBD2 matches 8 bases. The CDR3 is made up of 16 amino acids. V gave up 0 bases and J gave up 4 bases; unmatched junction bases: 7. CDR1 and CDR2 (germline): SGHDT, YYEEEE. Here the CDR3 DNA reads TGTGCCAGCAGCTTGGCCATCGGAGCGGGAGCAGATACGCAGTATTTT. Its translation is CASSLAIGAGADTQYF.

The chain couples TRBV5-6 to TRBJ2-1, with 11 bases that match TRBD1. The CDR3 loop spans 14 amino acids. Trimming at V came to 4 bases and at J to 7 bases, leaving 4 bases not matched to a gene. Germline CDR1 and CDR2: SGHDT and YYEEEE. DNA of the CDR3: TGTGCCAGCAGCAAGGGACAGGGGGGGAATGAGCAGTTCTTC. This sequence encodes CASSKGQGGNEQFF.